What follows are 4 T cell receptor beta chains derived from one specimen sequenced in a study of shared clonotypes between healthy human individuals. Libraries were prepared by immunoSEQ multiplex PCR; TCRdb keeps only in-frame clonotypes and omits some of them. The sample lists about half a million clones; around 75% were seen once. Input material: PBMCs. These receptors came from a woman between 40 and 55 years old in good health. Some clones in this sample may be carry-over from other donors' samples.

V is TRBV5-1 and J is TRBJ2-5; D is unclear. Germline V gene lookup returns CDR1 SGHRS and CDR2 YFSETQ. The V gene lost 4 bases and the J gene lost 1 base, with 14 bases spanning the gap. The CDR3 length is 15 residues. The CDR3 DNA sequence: TGCGCCAGCAGCCCGGACCCCGGGCCCCAAGAGACCCAGTACTTC. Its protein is CASSPDPGPQETQYF.

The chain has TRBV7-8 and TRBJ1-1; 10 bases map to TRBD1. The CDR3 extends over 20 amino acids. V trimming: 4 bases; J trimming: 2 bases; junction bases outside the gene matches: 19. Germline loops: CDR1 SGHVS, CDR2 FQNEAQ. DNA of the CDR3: TGTGCCAGCAGCTACACTAGATCCCTAACCCGGGACAGGGGAAACACTGAAGCTTTCTTT. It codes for CASSYTRSLTRDRGNTEAFF.

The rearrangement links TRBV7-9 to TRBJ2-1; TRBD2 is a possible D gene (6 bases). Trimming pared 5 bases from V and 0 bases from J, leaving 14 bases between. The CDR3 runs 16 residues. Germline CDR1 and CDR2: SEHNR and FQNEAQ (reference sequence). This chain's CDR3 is CASSAGLLSSYNEQFF. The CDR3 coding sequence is TGTGCCAGCAGCGCGGGACTCCTGAGCTCCTACAATGAGCAGTTCTTC.

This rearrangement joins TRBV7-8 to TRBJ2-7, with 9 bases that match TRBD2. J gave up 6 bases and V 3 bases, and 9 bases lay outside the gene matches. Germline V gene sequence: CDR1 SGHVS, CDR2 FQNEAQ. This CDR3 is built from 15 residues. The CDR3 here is CASSLDLAGVVEQYF. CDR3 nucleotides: TGTGCCAGCAGCTTGGATTTAGCGGGAGTGGTCGAGCAGTACTTC.